The 30 T cell receptor beta chains below all came from one sample that was sequenced in a study of early T cells in non-severe SARS-CoV-2 infection. From the 5' RACE reads, TCRdb called clonotypes with MiXCR, one entry per CDR3 protein. The sample includes over 15,000 distinct CDR3 sequences, about 4.8% seen only once; the top ten take 5.5% to 8%. The sample was whole blood. These receptor sequences come from an adult who was a healthcare worker with PCR-confirmed SARS-CoV-2 infection or an uninfected control (not recorded which).

By sample fraction, this clonotype is large (0.1 to 1%). This chain joins TRBV6-5 and TRBJ1-2; 7 bases agree with TRBD1. Germline CDR1 and CDR2: MNHEY and SVGAGI. The CDR3 is made up of 14 amino acids. The J segment lost 2 bases and the V segment lost 9 bases, leaving 9 bases of the junction unmatched. CDR3: CASTPGGRNYGYTF. DNA of the CDR3: TGTGCCAGTACCCCAGGGGGGCGGAACTATGGCTACACCTTC.

In this sample, this clonotype turned up a few times. The V gene is TRBV11-2, the J gene TRBJ2-7; TRBD2 matches at 9 bases. This CDR3 is built from 15 residues. Germline CDR1 is SGHAT and CDR2 is FQNNGV. V was pared by 6 bases and J by 0 bases, with 6 bases of the junction left unmatched. CDR3 bases: TGTGCCAGCAGTTTAAGTAGCGGGAGCTCCTACGAGCAGTACTTC. Protein sequence: CASSLSSGSSYEQYF.

In this sample, this clonotype turned up many times. The chain couples TRBV28 to TRBJ2-7; tentatively, D is TRBD2 (5 bases). Trimming took off 6 bases at V and 3 bases at J, with 18 bases between the two ends. The CDR3 runs to 15 residues. From germline, CDR1 is MDHEN and CDR2 SYDVKM. In DNA, the CDR3 is TGTGCCAGCAGCCTAACCGGGATTTCAAACTACGAGCAGTACTTC. Amino acid sequence: CASSLTGISNYEQYF.

This clonotype has a count of ten or more. The gene calls are TRBV11-2 and TRBJ2-1, with D possibly TRBD1 on 6 matching bases. The CDR3 is made up of 14 amino acids. Between the trimmed V and J ends, which lost 3 bases and 6 bases, there was a span of 12 bases. Looked up from germline, CDR1 is SGHAT and CDR2 is FQNNGV. CDR3 sequence reads: CASSFVDRSNEQFF. In nucleotides, the CDR3 is TGTGCCAGCAGCTTCGTCGACAGGAGCAATGAGCAGTTCTTC.

This clonotype was observed many times. The CDR3: CASSESMGPEAFF. CDR3 DNA sequence: TGCGCCAGCAGTGAGTCGATGGGCCCTGAAGCTTTCTTT. V is TRBV10-1 and J is TRBJ1-1; no firm D call. The germline CDR1 and CDR2 sequences are WNHNN and SYGVQD (reference sequence). The CDR3 extends over 13 amino acids. The V and J ends lost 0 bases and 6 bases respectively, with 8 bases between them.

This clonotype appeared many times. The chain uses TRBV12-3 or TRBV12-4 and TRBJ2-3, with TRBD2 identical over 14 bases. The CDR3 runs 16 residues. Unmatched junction bases numbered 6, after V lost 7 bases and J lost 3 bases. CDR3 coding DNA: TGTGCCAGCACACGAGGACTAGCGGGAGGAACAGATACGCAGTATTTT. This encodes CASTRGLAGGTDTQYF.

This clonotype is classed as medium-sized (0.01 to 0.1%). The chain uses TRBV20-1 and TRBJ1-5; TRBD1 matches 11 bases. The CDR3 length is 16 residues. The V gene's germline CDR1 is DFQATT and CDR2 SNEGSKA (reference sequence). V lost 2 bases to trimming and J lost 6 bases; unmatched junction nucleotides: 9. CDR3: CSARTSDRGLSQPQHF. In DNA form, the CDR3 reads TGCAGTGCTAGAACATCGGACAGGGGGCTAAGTCAGCCCCAGCATTTT.

This chain connects TRBV7-9 to TRBJ2-7, with 9 bases lining up with TRBD2. The germline CDR1 and CDR2 sequences are SEHNR and FQNEAQ (reference sequence). The V gene end was trimmed by 0 bases and the J gene end by 7 bases; junction bases not matched to a gene: 13. The length of the CDR3 is 17 residues. The chain's CDR3 is CASSLAPLREGQGEQYV. CDR3 sequence (DNA): TGTGCCAGCAGCTTAGCCCCTTTGCGGGAGGGCCAGGGGGAGCAGTACGTC.

This clonotype was seen ten or more times. The chain employs TRBV9 and TRBJ2-3; D is possibly TRBD1 or TRBD2 (5 bases each). The V end was cut by 0 bases, the J end by 2 bases, with 16 bases between. CDR1 is SGDLS and CDR2 is YYNGEE in the germline V gene. The CDR3 covers 17 residues. In nucleotides, the CDR3 is TGTGCCAGCAGCGTAGGATTGAGGGGACCGCTCACAGATACGCAGTATTTT. Translation gives CASSVGLRGPLTDTQYF.

By share, this clonotype ranks as medium-sized. This sequence joins TRBV7-9 and TRBJ2-3; no reliable D call. The CDR3 consists of 12 residues. The germline V gene encodes CDR1 SEHNR and CDR2 FQNEAQ (reference sequence). Trimming cost V 1 base and J 6 bases, with 5 bases left between them. CDR3: CASSLVGDTQYF. The CDR3 nucleotides are TGTGCCAGCAGCTTAGTGGGGGATACGCAGTATTTT.

The sample holds many counts of this clonotype. V gene TRBV20-1 combines with J gene TRBJ2-5; D perhaps matches TRBD1 (5 bases). Deletions cut 3 bases from V and 0 bases from J, with 11 bases between. The length of the CDR3 is 14 residues. CDR1 and CDR2 from the germline V gene are DFQATT and SNEGSKA (reference sequence). The CDR3 nucleotides read TGCAGTGCTAGTAGGGGCGTCTACCAAGAGACCCAGTACTTC. It specifies CSASRGVYQETQYF.

The chain employs TRBV3-1 and TRBJ2-7; D is unclear. Germline V CDR1 and CDR2: LGHDT, YNNKEL (reference sequence). The CDR3 is 14 amino acids. Deletions cut 0 bases from V and 0 bases from J, with 6 bases between. CDR3 loop: CASSQERDSYEQYV. The CDR3 DNA is TGTGCCAGCAGCCAAGAGCGCGACTCCTACGAGCAGTACGTC.

This clonotype occurred many times. The V gene is TRBV4-3, the J gene TRBJ2-1; D ambiguous. Germline V gene data show CDR1 as LGHNA and CDR2 as YSLEER. V gave up 0 bases and J gave up 12 bases, with 12 bases separating them. The CDR3 consists of 13 residues. DNA for the CDR3: TGCGCCAGCAGCCAAGATCAAGTGGGAAGGCAGTTCTTC. Translation: CASSQDQVGRQFF.

By its share, this clonotype is medium-sized. V and J are TRBV20-1 and TRBJ2-1; D call uncertain. Germline V gives CDR1 DFQATT, CDR2 SNEGSKA (reference sequence). The CDR3 spans 10 residues. Between the trimmed V and J ends, which lost 5 bases and 5 bases, there was a span of 4 bases. The CDR3 loop reads CSADNNEQFF. The CDR3, as DNA: TGCAGTGCTGATAACAATGAGCAGTTCTTC.

This clonotype was picked up many times. This chain joins TRBV18 and TRBJ2-3, with D perhaps matching TRBD2 (5 bases). Germline values: CDR1 KGHSH, CDR2 LQKENI. The ends were cut back, 2 bases at V and 5 bases at J, with 17 bases in the middle. This CDR3 is built from 16 residues. The CDR3 is CASSPGSEGYVDTQYF. The CDR3, as DNA: TGTGCCAGCTCACCAGGTTCAGAGGGATACGTAGATACGCAGTATTTT.

This chain links TRBV5-1 with TRBJ1-1; maybe TRBD1 (6 bases). The germline V gene encodes CDR1 SGHRS and CDR2 YFSETQ. This CDR3 contains 14 residues. The germline V and J ends were trimmed by 3 bases and 8 bases, with 17 bases remaining between them. This CDR3 reads CASSWAPGTLEAFF. The CDR3 DNA is TGCGCCAGCAGCTGGGCCCCGGGGACATTAGAAGCTTTCTTT.

The table lists this clonotype with a few counts. This sequence joins TRBV28 and TRBJ2-7; the D gene is possibly TRBD1 (5 bases). Germline V gene data show CDR1 as MDHEN and CDR2 as SYDVKM. This CDR3 has 14 residues. Trimming took off 6 bases at V and 4 bases at J, with 16 bases between the two ends. The CDR3 protein is CASSPQGYLYEQYV. In nucleotides, the CDR3 is TGTGCCAGCAGCCCCCAGGGATACCTTTACGAGCAGTACGTC.

Only a few counts were recorded for this clonotype. CDR3 sequence: CATATSGRSDEQFF. In DNA form, the CDR3 reads TGTGCCACCGCGACTAGCGGGAGATCCGATGAGCAGTTCTTC. This chain uses TRBV21-1 with TRBJ2-1; the table calls TRBD2, which could not be checked here. TRBV21-1 is a known pseudogene. The CDR3 spans 14 residues.

This clonotype was seen ten or more times. The chain carries TRBV11-2 and TRBJ2-1, with 8 bases aligning to TRBD2. The CDR3 covers 15 residues. Germline CDR1 SGHAT, CDR2 FQNNGV. V lost 2 bases to trimming and J lost 5 bases; unmatched junction nucleotides: 5. CDR3 amino acids: CASSLLAGKNNEQFF. CDR3 nucleotide sequence: TGTGCCAGCAGCTTACTAGCGGGCAAGAACAATGAGCAGTTCTTC.

This chain links TRBV4-2 with TRBJ1-1; D might be TRBD1 (6 bases). The CDR3 length is 14 residues. With 2 bases removed from V and 4 bases from J, the gap between germline ends came to 11 bases. Germline CDR1 is LGHNA and CDR2 is YNFKEQ. The DNA of the CDR3 is TGTGCCAGCAGCCAAATCAGGGGAAGCACTGAAGCTTTCTTT. This translates into CASSQIRGSTEAFF.

The table lists this clonotype with many counts. The rearrangement links TRBV9 to TRBJ1-2; 7 bases are shared with TRBD1. Trimming at V came to 3 bases and at J to 4 bases, leaving 3 bases not matched to a gene. Germline loops: CDR1 SGDLS, CDR2 YYNGEE. CDR3 size: 13 residues. The chain's CDR3 is CASSAGTAYGYTF. CDR3 sequence (DNA): TGTGCCAGCAGCGCCGGGACAGCCTATGGCTACACCTTC.

This chain uses TRBV12-3 or TRBV12-4 with TRBJ1-6; D call uncertain. The CDR3 is 15 residues long. The germline V and J ends were trimmed by 5 bases and 7 bases, with 15 bases remaining between them. CDR3 DNA: TGTGCCAGCAGTATGTCGGGATTGTCCAATTCACCCCTCCACTTT. Protein sequence: CASSMSGLSNSPLHF.

Remarks on this clonotype: A far larger clone is just one base off, so this is likely a read error. V is TRBV7-9 and J is TRBJ2-1; D remains ambiguous. Germline CDR1 SEHNR, CDR2 FQNEAQ (reference sequence). The CDR3 consists of 11 residues. V shed 5 bases and J shed 5 bases, with 4 bases lying between them. The CDR3 here is CASSRDNEQFF. For the CDR3, the DNA is TGTGCCAGCAGCCGAGACAATGAGCAGTTCTTC. Combining the CDR3 with reference TRBV7-9 and TRBJ2-1 gives the whole variable domain DTGVSQNPRHKITKRGQNVTFRCDPISEHNRLYWYRQTLGQGPEFLTYFQNEAQLEKSRLLSDRFSAERPKGSFSTLEIQRTEQGDSAMYLCASSRDNEQFFGPGTRLTVL.

In this sample, this clonotype is medium-sized (0.01 to 0.1%). The CDR3 DNA sequence: TGTGCCAGCAGCCCGGGACTAGCGGGAGCACGAGAGACCCAGTACTTC. This codes for CASSPGLAGARETQYF. This chain uses TRBV7-3 with TRBJ2-5; 14 positions match TRBD2. The CDR3 spans 16 residues. The ends lost 5 bases at V and 4 bases at J; junction bases unmatched: 6. Germline V gives CDR1 SGHTA, CDR2 FQGTGA.

This clonotype was detected many times. The V gene is TRBV11-2, the J gene TRBJ2-6; D remains ambiguous. The length of the CDR3 is 15 residues. The V and J ends lost 5 bases and 4 bases respectively, with 12 bases between them. Germline lookup yields CDR1 SGHAT and CDR2 FQNNGV. The CDR3 sequence is CASSPRPQGANVLTF. In nucleotides, the CDR3 is TGTGCCAGCAGCCCCAGGCCCCAGGGGGCCAACGTCCTGACTTTC.

This clonotype is labeled as medium-sized (0.01 to 0.1%). This rearrangement joins TRBV6-6 to TRBJ1-1; 9 nucleotides match TRBD1. From germline, CDR1 is MNHNY and CDR2 SVGAGI (reference sequence). With V trimmed by 5 bases and J by 7 bases, 17 bases remained unmatched. This CDR3 is 17 amino acids long. CDR3 nucleotide sequence: TGTGCCAGCAGTCTAGCATACGCCGGGACAGGGAAGGGTGAAGCTTTCTTT. It is translated as CASSLAYAGTGKGEAFF.

This clonotype was seen repeatedly, ten times or more. This chain connects TRBV7-9 to TRBJ2-2; 11 bases agree with TRBD2. This CDR3 comprises 13 residues. V was clipped by 7 bases and J by 7 bases; unmatched bases: 2. Per germline, CDR1 SEHNR and CDR2 FQNEAQ (reference sequence). CDR3 in DNA: TGTGCCAGCAAACTAGCGGGGGACGGGGAGCTGTTTTTT. Encoded protein: CASKLAGDGELFF.

This clonotype appeared many times. This chain joins TRBV12-3 or TRBV12-4 and TRBJ2-1; D is ambiguous. V was clipped by 8 bases and J by 1 base, with 12 bases between them. The CDR3 covers 14 residues. The CDR3 DNA follows: TGTGCCAGCCGAGGATTTGGTTCCTACAATGAGCAGTTCTTC. As protein: CASRGFGSYNEQFF.

This clonotype was detected many times. This chain connects TRBV12-3 or TRBV12-4 to TRBJ2-3; 10 nucleotides align to TRBD2. With 3 bases clipped from V and 2 bases from J, the junction kept 17 bases outside the gene matches. CDR3 length: 20 residues. The CDR3 protein is CASSLVRGASGRRHTDTQYF. The DNA for the CDR3 is TGTGCCAGCAGTTTGGTCCGCGGCGCTAGCGGGAGACGGCACACAGATACGCAGTATTTT.

This clonotype was counted many times. The chain uses TRBV29-1 and TRBJ2-2; TRBD1 might be the D (5 bases). The CDR3 is made up of 12 amino acids. Trimming took 4 bases from V and 6 from J, leaving 9 bases between them. Germline V gene data show CDR1 as SQVTM and CDR2 as ANQGSEA. CDR3 DNA sequence: TGCAGCGTTGTAGGGGTCTCCGGGGAGCTGTTTTTT. The encoded protein is CSVVGVSGELFF.